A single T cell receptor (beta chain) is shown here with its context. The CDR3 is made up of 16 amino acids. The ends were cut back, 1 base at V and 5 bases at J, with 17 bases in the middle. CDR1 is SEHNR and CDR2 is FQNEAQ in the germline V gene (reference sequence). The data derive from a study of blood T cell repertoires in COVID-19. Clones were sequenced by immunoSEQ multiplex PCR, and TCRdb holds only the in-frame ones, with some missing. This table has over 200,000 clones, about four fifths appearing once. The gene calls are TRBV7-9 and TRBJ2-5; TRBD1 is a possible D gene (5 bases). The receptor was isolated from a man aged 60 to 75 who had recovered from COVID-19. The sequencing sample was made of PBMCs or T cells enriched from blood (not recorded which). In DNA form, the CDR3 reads TGTGCCAGCAGCTTAGGGCCCGCGCCCAGGGTGGAGACCCAGTACTTC. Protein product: CASSLGPAPRVETQYF.